A single sample is the source of the 27 T cell receptor beta chains below, sequenced in a study of T cells expressing NK-cell markers. TCRdb reworked the 5' RACE reads into one entry per CDR3 protein, no DNA. In total, the table holds 200,000 to 300,000 distinct CDR3 sequences. The sample comprised blood T cells: a sorted CD56 or NKG2C T cell subset, CD4+ or CD8+ T cells, or bulk PBMC T cells (not recorded which). These receptors all stem from a man aged 18-30 years in good health.

V usage is TRBV29-1 and J usage is TRBJ2-1; the D gene TCRdb calls, TRBD1, cannot be checked with no DNA. Germline-derived CDR1 and CDR2 are SQVTM and ANQGSEA. The CDR3 is 13 residues long. The CDR3 loop is CSGRGPNYNEQFF.

V is TRBV9 and J is TRBJ1-2; TCRdb picks TRBD1, but there is no DNA to check that call. CDR1 is SGDLS, CDR2 YYNGEE, per germline. This CDR3 comprises 14 residues. This CDR3 is CASSPRQSGYGYTF.

The chain uses TRBV12-5 and TRBJ2-5. The CDR3 is 21 amino acids. The germline gives CDR1 LGHNT, CDR2 FRNRAP. Here the CDR3 reads CASGLVPRLNVVSGYQETQYF.

The chain uses TRBV27 and TRBJ2-5; without DNA, the TCRdb call of TRBD2 cannot be checked. The CDR3 loop spans 16 amino acids. CDR1 and CDR2 (germline): MNHEY, SMNVEV (reference sequence). The CDR3 reads CASSLFSGRDQETQYF.

The J gene is TRBJ2-5, the V gene TRBV25-1; the TRBD1 assignment by TCRdb is unverifiable without DNA. The CDR3 spans 17 residues. Germline CDR1 and CDR2: MGHDK and SYGVNS. CDR3 in amino acids: CASSVASQGARQETQYF. Based on the CDR3 plus reference TRBV25-1 and TRBJ2-5, the full variable domain is EADIYQTPRYLVIGTGKKITLECSQTMGHDKMYWYQQDPGMELHLIHYSYGVNSTEKGDLSSESTVSRIRTEHFPLTLESARPSHTSQYLCASSVASQGARQETQYFGPGTRLLVL.

The chain links TRBV10-2 to TRBJ2-7; TCRdb picks TRBD2, but there is no DNA to check that call. There are 16 residues in the CDR3. Germline-derived CDR1 and CDR2 are WSHSY and SAAADI. CDR3 loop: CASSDPPSGSNYEQYF.

This chain uses TRBV20-1 with TRBJ2-5; TCRdb names TRBD2, which stays unverified in the absence of DNA. Per germline, CDR1 DFQATT and CDR2 SNEGSKA (reference sequence). This CDR3 is 14 amino acids long. This chain's CDR3 is CSASSWDLGETQYF.

The gene calls are TRBV20-1 and TRBJ2-5; TCRdb lists TRBD1, though no DNA is available to test this call. This CDR3 contains 13 residues. Germline CDR1 and CDR2: DFQATT and SNEGSKA (reference sequence). The CDR3 region is CSARGPDRANQYF.

V is TRBV15 and J is TRBJ1-3; checking the TCRdb D call of TRBD1 is not possible without DNA. This CDR3 region has 16 residues. The germline CDR1 and CDR2 sequences are LNHNV and YYDKDF (reference sequence). The CDR3 here is CATSRDLMTVTNTIYF. The variable domain in full, completed from reference TRBV15 and TRBJ1-3, reads DAMVIQNPRYQVTQFGKPVTLSCSQTLNHNVMYWYQQKSSQAPKLLFHYYDKDFNNEADTPDNFQSRRPNTSFCFLDIRSPGLGDTAMYLCATSRDLMTVTNTIYFGEGSWLTVV.

J is TRBJ2-2 and V is TRBV4-3. Germline-derived CDR1 and CDR2 are LGHNA and YSLEER. The CDR3 loop spans 14 amino acids. The CDR3 sequence: CASSQGDFTGELFF.

This rearrangement joins TRBV24-1 to TRBJ1-2; TCRdb's D call, TRBD1, is unchecked because there is no DNA. The CDR3 spans 14 residues. CDR1 is KGHDR and CDR2 is SFDVKD in the germline V gene. This CDR3 reads CATSSLDRAYGYTF.

The chain has TRBV12-3 or TRBV12-4 and TRBJ2-1. The CDR3 totals 13 residues. CDR3 loop: CASSLLEGGEQFF.

The V and J genes are TRBV10-2 and TRBJ2-1; the D gene TCRdb calls, TRBD1, cannot be checked with no DNA. The CDR3 sequence is 14 residues long. Germline V gives CDR1 WSHSY, CDR2 SAAADI. This chain's CDR3 is CASSALDRVGEQFF.

V gene TRBV12-3 or TRBV12-4 combines with J gene TRBJ2-5; TCRdb's assignment of TRBD2 cannot be checked, as there is no DNA. The CDR3 has 18 amino acids. CDR3 region: CASSLRVGGSGSLETQYF.

This rearrangement joins TRBV12-3 or TRBV12-4 to TRBJ2-1. This CDR3 has 12 residues. The CDR3 spells CASSLVANEQFF.

This chain's CDR3 is CASSSPSGNEQFF. J is TRBJ2-1 and V is TRBV11-2; the TCRdb D gene call, TRBD1, has no DNA to confirm it. Germline CDR1 reads SGHAT; CDR2 reads FQNNGV. The CDR3 totals 13 residues. Using reference TRBV11-2 and TRBJ2-1 for the parts outside the CDR3, the full variable domain is EAGVAQSPRYKIIEKRQSVAFWCNPISGHATLYWYQQILGQGPKLLIQFQNNGVVDDSQLPKDRFSAERLKGVDSTLKIQPAKLEDSAVYLCASSSPSGNEQFFGPGTRLTVL.

Here the CDR3 reads CSARVGGLAYKDTQYF. The rearrangement links TRBV20-1 to TRBJ2-3; as DNA is missing, the TRBD2 call by TCRdb cannot be tested. Germline V gene data show CDR1 as DFQATT and CDR2 as SNEGSKA (reference sequence). The length of the CDR3 is 16 residues.

This chain uses TRBV23-1 with TRBJ2-7; TCRdb's D gene call, TRBD1, goes unchecked for lack of DNA. TRBV23-1 is recorded as an ORF, its role being uncertain. CDR3 size: 15 residues. The CDR3: CASKGGGQTFYEQYF.

This chain connects TRBV5-1 to TRBJ2-1; with no DNA, the TCRdb D assignment of TRBD2 cannot be verified. CDR3 length: 17 amino acids. Looked up from germline, CDR1 is SGHRS and CDR2 is YFSETQ. The CDR3 here is CASSLGTSGSLINEQFF.

The chain recombines TRBV2 with TRBJ2-1. In germline, CDR1 is SNHLY, CDR2 FYNNEI. The CDR3 loop spans 14 amino acids. The CDR3 loop reads CASTADSSYNEQFF.

The chain links TRBV10-1 to TRBJ2-3. There are 12 residues in the CDR3. Germline V gene sequence: CDR1 WNHNN, CDR2 SYGVQD (reference sequence). The CDR3 sequence is CASSENSDTQYF.

The chain couples TRBV20-1 to TRBJ2-7; no DNA is available, so the TRBD2 call from TCRdb remains unchecked. Germline assignment: CDR1 DFQATT and CDR2 SNEGSKA (reference sequence). The length of the CDR3 is 15 residues. This chain's CDR3 is CSAREDRDSTRGQYF.

The rearrangement uses TRBV7-2 and TRBJ2-1; the TRBD1 assignment by TCRdb is unverifiable without DNA. This CDR3 has 17 residues. Germline V gene sequence: CDR1 SGHTA, CDR2 FQGNSA. CDR3 protein: CASRGQVRHLSYNEQFF.

V is TRBV13 and J is TRBJ2-7; TCRdb reports TRBD2, a call that lacks DNA to check it against. The CDR3 sequence is 15 residues long. Germline V gene sequence: CDR1 PRHDT, CDR2 FYEKMQ (reference sequence). The CDR3 here is CASSLRGLADYEQYF.

The chain employs TRBV11-3 and TRBJ2-1. The CDR3 extends over 15 amino acids. Germline CDR1 reads SGHNT; CDR2 reads YENEEA. The CDR3 sequence: CASTVQMGSYNEQFF. The full variable domain, with the rest looked up from reference TRBV11-3 and TRBJ2-1, is EAGVVQSPRYKIIEKKQPVAFWCNPISGHNTLYWYLQNLGQGPELLIRYENEEAVDDSQLPKDRFSAERLKGVDSTLKIQPAELGDSAVYLCASTVQMGSYNEQFFGPGTRLTVL.

The chain combines TRBV5-1 with TRBJ2-1; there is no DNA to check the TCRdb D call of TRBD1. Germline assignment: CDR1 SGHRS and CDR2 YFSETQ. This CDR3 is built from 15 residues. This CDR3 is CASSPRQGMYNEQFF.

The CDR3 sequence: CASSRRTSDEQYF. The chain links TRBV7-9 to TRBJ2-7; TCRdb names TRBD2, which stays unverified in the absence of DNA. Germline V gives CDR1 SEHNR, CDR2 FQNEAQ (reference sequence). The CDR3 runs to 13 residues.